The 32 T cell receptor beta chains presented below share a single source sample, sequenced in a study of patients and donors after allogeneic stem cell transplantation. In TCRdb, the RT-PCR reads were re-called with MiXCR into one record per CDR3 protein. The data contain 920,000 or so distinct CDR3 sequences, under 20% of them singletons. Sequences were obtained from blood, either unsorted or a sorted T cell fraction (not recorded which). These receptors came from a human donor who was either an allogeneic HSCT recipient or a stem cell or donor lymphocyte infusion donor (not recorded which). It is not recorded whose cells these are; they may come from a transplant donor.

This clonotype was counted once. The chain uses TRBV11-1 and TRBJ2-1; 10 nucleotides align to TRBD2. Germline assignment: CDR1 SGHAT and CDR2 FQDESV (reference sequence). With 4 bases clipped from V and 2 bases from J, the junction kept 14 bases outside the gene matches. The CDR3 totals 19 residues. For the CDR3, the DNA is TGTGCCAGCAGCTATTGGGCTATTGGTAGCGGGAGGACCTACAATGAGCAGTTCTTC. Translation: CASSYWAIGSGRTYNEQFF.

The rearrangement joins TRBV27 to TRBJ1-1; TRBD1 is a possible D gene (5 bases). Per germline, CDR1 MNHEY and CDR2 SMNVEV (reference sequence). V shed 3 bases and J shed 3 bases, with 14 bases lying between them. This CDR3 has 15 amino acids. CDR3 sequence (DNA): TGTGCCAGCAGTTTGGGCCAGGGAGGTTACACTGAAGCTTTCTTT. This codes for CASSLGQGGYTEAFF.

A few counts support this clonotype. The J gene is TRBJ1-2, the V gene TRBV15; 8 nucleotides agree with TRBD1. Germline trimming cut 0 bases from V and 3 bases from J; bases unmatched to any gene: 3. This CDR3 comprises 15 residues. Looked up from germline, CDR1 is LNHNV and CDR2 is YYDKDF (reference sequence). The CDR3 reads CATSRDRQGYYGYTF. The CDR3 region has the DNA TGTGCCACCAGCAGAGATCGACAGGGGTACTATGGCTACACCTTC.

The V gene is TRBV12-3 or TRBV12-4, the J gene TRBJ1-3; D uncertain. This CDR3 is built from 17 residues. V gave up 6 bases and J gave up 0 bases, with 18 bases separating them. CDR3 bases: TGTGCCAGCAGGTCCCGGGTCCCGGGGTTCTCTGGAAACACCATATATTTT. Translated, it gives CASRSRVPGFSGNTIYF.

The gene calls are TRBV12-5 and TRBJ2-1; 9 bases line up with TRBD1. Germline lookup yields CDR1 LGHNT and CDR2 FRNRAP. After removal of 0 bases from V and 7 bases from J, the junction contained 19 bases not matched to a gene. The CDR3 extends over 20 amino acids. The CDR3: CASGLVQERLGTGRRNEQFF. DNA for the CDR3: TGTGCTAGTGGTTTGGTACAGGAGCGGCTTGGGACAGGGCGGAGGAATGAGCAGTTCTTC. Looking up the rest from reference TRBV12-5 and TRBJ2-1 gives the full variable domain: DARVTQTPRHKVTEMGQEVTMRCQPILGHNTVFWYRQTMMQGLELLAYFRNRAPLDDSGMPKDRFSAEMPDATLATLKIQPSEPRDSAVYFCASGLVQERLGTGRRNEQFFGPGTRLTVL.

In this sample, this clonotype turned up a few times. The rearrangement uses TRBV20-1 and TRBJ1-2; no definite D call. Germline V gene sequence: CDR1 DFQATT, CDR2 SNEGSKA (reference sequence). With 0 bases removed from V and 6 bases from J, the gap between germline ends came to 11 bases. This CDR3 has 13 residues. The CDR3, as DNA: TGCAGTGCTAGAGAGGGTGGGAATAATGGCTACACCTTC. This translates into CSAREGGNNGYTF.

In this sample, this clonotype turned up a few times. The genes are TRBV6-5 and TRBJ1-4, with D unclear. This CDR3 comprises 14 residues. Germline CDR1 reads MNHEY; CDR2 reads SVGAGI. V gave up 0 bases and J gave up 12 bases, with 14 bases separating them. The DNA of the CDR3 is TGTGCCAGCAGTTACTCGGAAGACCGAAGGGAACTGTTTTTT. Amino acids: CASSYSEDRRELFF.

This clonotype was counted between two and nine times. The junction departs from the called germline gene at one end, perhaps through a read error. The chain uses TRBV20-1 and TRBJ1-2; 9 positions agree with TRBD1. The CDR3 runs to 11 residues. CDR1 is DFQATT and CDR2 is SNEGSKA in the germline V gene (reference sequence). In DNA form, the CDR3 reads TGTGGGACCGGGACAGGGCTTGGCTACACCTTC. Translated, it gives CGTGTGLGYTF.

This clonotype was observed a handful of times. The V gene is TRBV20-1, the J gene TRBJ1-3; D not resolved. The CDR3 loop spans 15 amino acids. Trimming left V 4 bases short and J 0 bases short, with 13 bases between. Germline V CDR1 and CDR2: DFQATT, SNEGSKA (reference sequence). CDR3 DNA sequence: TGCAGTGCTATTTCTCCCCTGAGCTCTGGAAACACCATATATTTT. It specifies CSAISPLSSGNTIYF.

The chain employs TRBV6-1 and TRBJ2-1; 9 bases align to TRBD2. V was clipped by 6 bases and J by 7 bases; unmatched bases: 19. This CDR3 is built from 18 residues. Germline V lookup: CDR1 MNHNS, CDR2 SASEGT. The CDR3 DNA reads as TGTGCCAGCAGGGCCCATATGGGCGGGGGGGCCAATGGGAATGAGCAGTTCTTC. It codes for CASRAHMGGGANGNEQFF.

This clonotype was found many times. The chain has TRBV5-1 and TRBJ2-7, with D hard to call. CDR1 is SGHRS and CDR2 is YFSETQ in the germline V gene. The CDR3 contains 13 residues. Trimming took 0 bases from V and 3 from J, leaving 7 bases between them. CDR3 in DNA: TGCGCCAGCAGCTTGGACGGAAACTACGAGCAGTACTTC. It is translated as CASSLDGNYEQYF.

The V call is TRBV12-3 or TRBV12-4, the J call TRBJ1-1; D unresolved. V shed 7 bases and J shed 7 bases, with 13 bases lying between them. This CDR3 contains 12 residues. This CDR3 is CASTWTVGEAFF. In nucleotides, the CDR3 is TGTGCCAGCACCTGGACCGTGGGTGAAGCTTTCTTT.

This clonotype has a handful of counts. The chain uses TRBV5-1 and TRBJ1-5; 11 nucleotides agree with TRBD1. The CDR3 sequence is 15 residues long. The ends lost 3 bases at V and 6 bases at J; junction bases unmatched: 5. Per germline, CDR1 SGHRS and CDR2 YFSETQ. Written as DNA, the CDR3 is TGCGCCAGCAGCTCGGGACAGGGGGATTGTCAGCCCCAGCATTTT. Protein product: CASSSGQGDCQPQHF. Using reference TRBV5-1 and TRBJ1-5 for the parts outside the CDR3, the full variable domain is KAGVTQTPRYLIKTRGQQVTLSCSPISGHRSVSWYQQTPGQGLQFLFEYFSETQRNKGNFPGRFSGRQFSNSRSEMNVSTLELGDSALYLCASSSGQGDCQPQHFGDGTRLSIL.

The rearrangement joins TRBV24-1 to TRBJ2-5; D unresolved. The V end was cut by 2 bases, the J end by 2 bases, with 11 bases between. Germline lookup yields CDR1 KGHDR and CDR2 SFDVKD. The CDR3 has 15 residues. The CDR3 spells CATSDSRRKQETQYF. CDR3 sequence (DNA): TGTGCCACCAGTGATTCCCGTCGGAAACAAGAGACCCAGTACTTC.

This clonotype was seen only a few times. The gene calls are TRBV5-1 and TRBJ2-1; 9 bases map to TRBD1. In germline, CDR1 is SGHRS, CDR2 YFSETQ. V lost 4 bases to trimming and J lost 6 bases; unmatched junction nucleotides: 8. There are 15 residues in the CDR3. The CDR3, as DNA: TGCGCCAGCAGCCGATTACAGACAGGGGGCAATGAGCAGTTCTTC. Protein product: CASSRLQTGGNEQFF. Full variable domain (missing parts from reference TRBV5-1 and TRBJ2-1): KAGVTQTPRYLIKTRGQQVTLSCSPISGHRSVSWYQQTPGQGLQFLFEYFSETQRNKGNFPGRFSGRQFSNSRSEMNVSTLELGDSALYLCASSRLQTGGNEQFFGPGTRLTVL.

This clonotype has ten or more counts. The gene calls are TRBV4-1 and TRBJ2-7, with 8 bases identical to TRBD1. This CDR3 spans 15 amino acids. Germline values: CDR1 MGHRA, CDR2 YSYEKL. Losses at the gene ends were 0 bases for V and 0 bases for J; bases not matched to a gene: 1. DNA of the CDR3: TGCGCCAGCAGCCAAGAGGACAGGGACTCCTACGAGCAGTACTTC. Translated, it gives CASSQEDRDSYEQYF.

This clonotype was seen ten or more times. CDR3 residues: CASSKASGPYNEQFF. The CDR3 coding sequence is TGTGCCAGCAGCAAAGCTAGCGGTCCCTACAATGAGCAGTTCTTC. The chain is built from TRBV7-8 and TRBJ2-1; 7 bases match TRBD2. Germline trimming cut 5 bases from V and 2 bases from J; bases unmatched to any gene: 6. Germline CDR1 SGHVS, CDR2 FQNEAQ. The CDR3 extends over 15 amino acids.

The chain employs TRBV5-1 and TRBJ2-7, with 10 bases lining up with TRBD2. The CDR3 covers 17 residues. The V gene end was trimmed by 2 bases and the J gene end by 3 bases; junction bases not matched to a gene: 11. The germline gives CDR1 SGHRS, CDR2 YFSETQ. This CDR3 reads CASSLISPSGGNYEQYF. The CDR3, as DNA: TGCGCCAGCAGCTTAATCAGTCCTAGCGGGGGAAACTACGAGCAGTACTTC. Using reference TRBV5-1 and TRBJ2-7 for the parts outside the CDR3, the full variable domain is KAGVTQTPRYLIKTRGQQVTLSCSPISGHRSVSWYQQTPGQGLQFLFEYFSETQRNKGNFPGRFSGRQFSNSRSEMNVSTLELGDSALYLCASSLISPSGGNYEQYFGPGTRLTVT.

The V and J genes are TRBV20-1 and TRBJ1-5; D is ambiguous. The CDR3 has 14 amino acids. Looked up from germline, CDR1 is DFQATT and CDR2 is SNEGSKA (reference sequence). The V end lost 5 bases, the J end lost 0 bases, and 11 bases lay between the germline ends. CDR3 sequence (DNA): TGCAGTGCTGCCGACCGGTATAGCAATCAGCCCCAGCATTTT. Protein product: CSAADRYSNQPQHF.

The genes are TRBV5-1 and TRBJ2-5, with TRBD2 matching over 8 bases. The CDR3 length is 17 residues. V lost 4 bases to trimming and J lost 5 bases; unmatched junction nucleotides: 16. The germline V gene encodes CDR1 SGHRS and CDR2 YFSETQ. The CDR3 spells CASSLGVQREILETQYF. For the CDR3, the DNA is TGCGCCAGCAGCCTTGGGGTCCAGCGGGAGATACTGGAGACCCAGTACTTC. Complete variable domain (other parts from reference TRBV5-1 and TRBJ2-5): KAGVTQTPRYLIKTRGQQVTLSCSPISGHRSVSWYQQTPGQGLQFLFEYFSETQRNKGNFPGRFSGRQFSNSRSEMNVSTLELGDSALYLCASSLGVQREILETQYFGPGTRLLVL.

This clonotype was picked up one time. V and J are TRBV6-1 and TRBJ1-1; no clear D. Germline values: CDR1 MNHNS, CDR2 SASEGT. The CDR3 is 14 residues long. The V end was cut by 6 bases, the J end by 0 bases, with 11 bases between. This CDR3 reads CASREPTMNTEAFF. The DNA for the CDR3 is TGTGCCAGCAGGGAACCAACTATGAACACTGAAGCTTTCTTT.

The chain carries TRBV10-3 and TRBJ2-3, with no clear D. V shed 10 bases and J shed 5 bases, with 10 bases lying between them. Per germline, CDR1 ENHRY and CDR2 SYGVKD. The CDR3 runs 11 residues. The CDR3 is CATGSEDTQYF. DNA of the CDR3: TGTGCCACCGGCAGCGAAGATACGCAGTATTTT.

This clonotype was counted a few times. V gene TRBV7-8 combines with J gene TRBJ2-7, with a tentative D call TRBD2 (6 bases). The CDR3 contains 16 residues. Germline CDR1 is SGHVS and CDR2 is FQNEAQ. Trimming took off 0 bases at V and 2 bases at J, with 14 bases between the two ends. CDR3 in amino acids: CASSLARGMGTYEQYF. The DNA of the CDR3 is TGTGCCAGCAGCTTAGCTCGCGGGATGGGAACCTACGAGCAGTACTTC.

The V and J genes are TRBV6-6 and TRBJ1-5; D is undetermined. The V end lost 6 bases, the J end lost 3 bases, and 9 bases lay between the germline ends. CDR3 length: 13 residues. Germline CDR1 and CDR2: MNHNY and SVGAGI (reference sequence). CDR3 sequence reads: CASRHSSNQPQHF. The CDR3 DNA sequence: TGTGCCAGCAGACATTCCTCCAATCAGCCCCAGCATTTT.

This clonotype was seen a handful of times. The J gene is TRBJ2-1, the V gene TRBV12-3 or TRBV12-4; TRBD2 matches 8 bases. The CDR3 is made up of 17 amino acids. V shed 5 bases, J shed 4 bases, and the junction held 13 bases outside the gene matches. CDR3 region: CASSPSAGAALYNEQFF. The CDR3 DNA sequence: TGTGCCAGCAGTCCATCAGCGGGGGCCGCCCTATACAATGAGCAGTTCTTC.

The chain carries TRBV12-3 or TRBV12-4 and TRBJ2-1, with D possibly matching TRBD1 (7 bases). V lost 9 bases to trimming and J lost 9 bases, with 18 bases between them. CDR3 length: 13 residues. The CDR3 bases are TGTGCCAGTGGTGCAGGGGGGCCGGCTGAGCAGTTCTTC. Protein product: CASGAGGPAEQFF.

This clonotype appeared many times. The V gene is TRBV5-1, the J gene TRBJ2-4; D not certain. CDR3 length: 16 amino acids. Deletions cut 2 bases from V and 0 bases from J, with 12 bases between. Germline CDR1 and CDR2: SGHRS and YFSETQ. The CDR3 DNA follows: TGCGCCAGCAGCTTAGGGAAAACCCTAGCCAAAAACATTCAGTACTTC. Translating gives CASSLGKTLAKNIQYF.

This clonotype occurred a few times. This CDR3 is CASGVGSIYEQYF. The CDR3 coding sequence is TGTGCCAGCGGGGTCGGGAGCATCTACGAGCAGTACTTC. The rearrangement uses TRBV3-1 and TRBJ2-7, with D possibly TRBD2 on 6 matching bases. CDR3 size: 13 residues. The V end was cut by 8 bases, the J end by 3 bases, with 14 bases between. Germline V gives CDR1 LGHDT, CDR2 YNNKEL (reference sequence).

This clonotype was counted many times. The chain couples TRBV20-1 to TRBJ2-2; D is unclear. V lost 0 bases and J 5 bases, leaving 13 bases between the germline ends. Germline V gene data show CDR1 as DFQATT and CDR2 as SNEGSKA (reference sequence). The CDR3 contains 15 residues. CDR3 DNA: TGCAGTGCTAGAGAAGATTCGGTCACGACCGGGGAGCTGTTTTTT. This codes for CSAREDSVTTGELFF.

This chain joins TRBV10-3 and TRBJ2-3, with no clear D. The CDR3 covers 13 residues. The V and J ends lost 3 bases and 0 bases respectively, with 4 bases between them. Germline CDR1 is ENHRY and CDR2 is SYGVKD. In DNA form, the CDR3 reads TGTGCCATCAGTGACAGCAGCACAGATACGCAGTATTTT. As protein: CAISDSSTDTQYF.

The chain is built from TRBV11-2 and TRBJ2-1, with 10 bases that match TRBD1. V shed 4 bases, J shed 7 bases, and the junction held 7 bases outside the gene matches. This CDR3 is 15 amino acids long. Germline V gene lookup returns CDR1 SGHAT and CDR2 FQNNGV. The CDR3 loop is CASSSRTGGRNEQFF. The CDR3 bases are TGTGCCAGCAGCTCTAGGACAGGGGGGCGGAATGAGCAGTTCTTC.

The table lists this clonotype with a few counts. The V call is TRBV24-1, the J call TRBJ1-5; a possible D gene is TRBD1 (6 bases). The germline V gene encodes CDR1 KGHDR and CDR2 SFDVKD. V was pared by 10 bases and J by 6 bases, with 21 bases between. This CDR3 is 15 amino acids long. The CDR3 nucleotides read TGTGCCACTCAACCCGGGGGGCGCTTGAGTCAGCCCCAGCATTTT. Translating gives CATQPGGRLSQPQHF.